This T cell receptor beta chain is from a study of T cell changes during pregnancy in multiple sclerosis. The sample holds one count of this clone. The method was immunoSEQ multiplex PCR; TCRdb's version includes in-frame clones alone and lacks a portion of them. The sample has about 20,000 clones, around 87% seen once; the top ten hold roughly 13%. Germline V CDR1 and CDR2: MDHEN, SYDVKM. The CDR3 is 16 amino acids. With V trimmed by 4 bases and J by 1 base, 9 bases remained unmatched. This sample comprised CD8+ T cells from peripheral blood mononuclear cells, obtained in the third trimester of pregnancy. The chain carries TRBV28 and TRBJ2-7; 8 positions agree with TRBD1. This receptor was identified in a female donor in good health, enrolled as a control in a pregnancy study. The CDR3 DNA reads TGTGCCAGCAGTTCTCTCCGGGACAGGTTATCCTACGAGCAGTACTTC. Translation: CASSSLRDRLSYEQYF.